These T cell receptor beta chains were read from a single sample in a study of siplizumab effects on memory and regulatory T cells. Using immunoSEQ multiplex PCR, the repertoire was profiled, and TCRdb retains in-frame clones only, with some absent. The sample has approximately 100,000 clones; 94% are singletons. The source material was Tregs sorted from blood. Receptors were obtained from a human donor in good health. Both conserved end residues are part of each CDR3. The D gene is left open where the match is weak. Some rows have no size entry. The others give once, few or many, or a class for an expanded clone.

TRBJ1-5,-,TRBV30,few,CAWSSYPPASNQPQHF,TGTGCCTGGAGTTCGTACCCACCGGCGAGCAATCAGCCCCAGCATTTT
TRBJ1-1,TRBD1,TRBV19,-,CASKDRPNTEAFF,TGTGCCAGTAAGGACAGGCCGAACACTGAAGCTTTCTTT
TRBJ2-2,-,TRBV10-2,-,CASRGEWDTGELFF,TGCGCCAGCAGGGGGGAGTGGGACACCGGGGAGCTGTTTTTT
TRBJ2-7,-,TRBV5-1,-,CASSRDNSYEQYF,TGCGCCAGCAGCCGGGACAACTCCTACGAGCAGTACTTC
TRBJ1-1,-,TRBV9,-,CASSVDGPMNTEAFF,TGTGCCAGCAGCGTAGATGGCCCAATGAACACTGAAGCTTTCTTT
TRBJ1-1,-,TRBV6-1,-,CASTPGGWGTEAFF,TGTGCCAGCACCCCCGGCGGGTGGGGGACTGAAGCTTTCTTT
TRBJ2-2,TRBD1,TRBV4-1,-,CASSLGTGLGFGTGELFF,TGCGCCAGCAGCCTAGGGACAGGGCTCGGTTTTGGCACCGGGGAGCTGTTTTTT
TRBJ2-3,-,TRBV27,once,CASSSQGTSTDTQYF,TGTGCCAGCAGTTCACAGGGAACTAGCACAGATACGCAGTATTTT
TRBJ1-1,-,TRBV5-1,-,CASSFQTENTEAFF,TGCGCCAGCAGCTTTCAAACGGAGAACACTGAAGCTTTCTTT
TRBJ1-2,-,TRBV6-1,-,CASRRDRTYGYTF,TGTGCCAGCAGGCGCGACAGAACCTATGGCTACACCTTC
TRBJ2-2,-,TRBV27,few,CASSFRLGELFF,TGTGCCAGCAGTTTCAGGTTGGGGGAGCTGTTTTTT
TRBJ1-2,-,TRBV11-2,-,CASSLDGSSAVYYGYTF,TGTGCCAGCAGCTTAGATGGTTCGTCAGCGGTATACTATGGCTACACCTTC
TRBJ1-5,-,TRBV7-3,-,CASGPGQPQHF,TGTGCCAGCGGGCCCGGTCAGCCCCAGCATTTT
TRBJ2-1,-,TRBV5-1,-,CASSLAMAAGLNEQFF,TGCGCCAGCAGCTTGGCCATGGCGGCGGGGTTAAATGAGCAGTTCTTC
TRBJ1-2,-,TRBV6-6,-,CASSSRNYGYTF,TGTGCCAGCAGTTCAAGGAACTATGGCTACACCTTC
TRBJ2-3,-,TRBV5-1,-,CASSLGGTDTQYF,TGCGCCAGCAGCTTGGGGGGCACAGATACGCAGTATTTT
TRBJ1-2,TRBD1,TRBV28,-,CASLRQGGYGYTF,TGTGCCAGCTTGCGACAGGGGGGCTATGGCTACACCTTC
TRBJ2-7,-,TRBV5-1,-,CASSLERAYEQYF,TGCGCCAGCAGCTTGGAACGGGCCTACGAGCAGTACTTC
TRBJ2-1,-,TRBV29-1,-,CSGGGENRNEQFF,TGCAGCGGAGGGGGTGAAAATCGAAATGAGCAGTTCTTC
TRBJ2-3,-,TRBV7-3,-,CASTESGADTQYF,TGTGCCAGCACTGAATCTGGGGCAGATACGCAGTATTTT
TRBJ2-4,TRBD1,TRBV18,-,CASSPETGRIQYF,TGTGCCAGCTCACCGGAGACAGGGAGAATTCAGTACTTC
TRBJ1-2,TRBD1,TRBV6-1,once,CASSENRGANGYTF,TGTGCCAGCAGTGAAAACAGGGGGGCGAATGGCTACACCTTC
TRBJ1-3,-,TRBV20-1,-,CSASRGNTIYF,TGCAGTGCTAGTAGGGGGAACACCATATATTTT
TRBJ2-2,-,TRBV4-1,-,CASSQDRPRGTGELFF,TGCGCCAGCAGCCAAGACCGACCCCGCGGCACCGGGGAGCTGTTTTTT
TRBJ2-6,TRBD2,TRBV4-1,-,CASSQPREAGANVLTF,TGCGCCAGCAGCCAGCCACGGGAGGCCGGGGCCAACGTCCTGACTTTC
TRBJ1-5,-,TRBV10-3,-,CAIARGGSQPQHF,TGTGCCATCGCGAGGGGGGGAAGTCAGCCCCAGCATTTT
TRBJ2-5,TRBD2,TRBV10-2,once,CASSLGLAGKETQYF,TGCGCCAGCAGTCTGGGACTAGCGGGGAAAGAGACCCAGTACTTC
TRBJ2-7,TRBD1,TRBV5-6,-,CASSLRSGTGSYEQYF,TGTGCCAGCAGCTTGAGATCCGGGACAGGGTCCTACGAGCAGTACTTC
TRBJ2-3,-,TRBV7-2,-,CASSLMRGTDTQYF,TGTGCCAGCAGCTTAATGCGGGGTACAGATACGCAGTATTTT
TRBJ1-3,TRBD1,TRBV4-2,-,CASRGQGTGGNTIYF,TGTGCCAGCAGGGGACAGGGGACGGGTGGAAACACCATATATTTT
TRBJ2-5,-,TRBV5-1,-,CASSSEQETQYF,TGCGCCAGCAGCAGCGAACAAGAGACCCAGTACTTC
TRBJ1-2,TRBD1,TRBV7-9,-,CASSRTRGGQVLNGYTF,TGTGCCAGCAGCCGAACACGGGGGGGACAGGTCCTTAATGGCTACACCTTC
TRBJ2-7,TRBD1,TRBV28,-,CASSLGQPPYEQYF,TGTGCCAGCAGTTTGGGACAGCCCCCCTACGAGCAGTACTTC
TRBJ2-3,-,TRBV6-1,-,CASSEGGSVNTDTQYF,TGTGCCAGCAGTGAAGGCGGCTCAGTTAACACAGATACGCAGTATTTT
TRBJ1-3,-,TRBV7-8,-,CASSLVGYSGNTIYF,TGTGCCAGCAGCTTGGTCGGATACTCTGGAAACACCATATATTTT
TRBJ2-5,TRBD2,TRBV29-1,-,CSGWKSSGSRQETQYF,TGCAGCGGTTGGAAGTCTAGCGGGAGTCGGCAAGAGACCCAGTACTTC
TRBJ1-2,-,TRBV4-1,-,CASSQVLRANRQGYTF,TGCGCCAGCAGCCAAGTTCTCAGGGCAAATCGGCAAGGCTACACCTTC
TRBJ1-1,-,TRBV5-5,-,CASSPGWAGMNTEAFF,TGTGCCAGCAGCCCGGGGTGGGCGGGGATGAACACTGAAGCTTTCTTT
TRBJ2-1,-,TRBV7-9,-,CASSLFGRGSPNNEQFF,TGTGCCAGCAGCTTATTCGGTCGAGGGAGCCCCAACAATGAGCAGTTCTTC
TRBJ2-7,-,TRBV14,-,CASSRYTDLGQYF,TGTGCCAGCAGCCGATACACGGACCTCGGGCAGTACTTC
TRBJ2-3,-,TRBV5-1,-,CASSFNRGDTQYF,TGCGCCAGCAGCTTCAACCGGGGAGATACGCAGTATTTT
TRBJ2-1,-,TRBV27,-,CASRYTPYSYNEQFF,TGTGCCAGCCGATACACCCCCTACTCCTACAATGAGCAGTTCTTC
TRBJ2-3,-,TRBV25-1,-,CASSRRDTQYF,TGTGCCAGCAGTAGGCGCGATACGCAGTATTTT
TRBJ2-7,-,TRBV7-8,-,CASRKITGNSYEQYF,TGTGCCAGCAGGAAGATTACAGGAAACTCCTACGAGCAGTACTTC
TRBJ1-4,-,TRBV7-2,once,CASSFNQGPNEKLFF,TGTGCCAGCAGCTTTAATCAGGGTCCTAATGAAAAACTGTTTTTT
TRBJ2-7,-,TRBV4-1,-,CASSQDRAYEQYF,TGCGCCAGCAGCCAAGATCGGGCCTACGAGCAGTACTTC
TRBJ2-1,-,TRBV6-5,-,CASSYTVGNEQFF,TGTGCCAGCAGTTACACCGTGGGCAATGAGCAGTTCTTC
TRBJ2-2,-,TRBV2,-,CASSDQFPGANTGELFF,TGTGCCAGCAGTGACCAGTTCCCCGGGGCGAACACCGGGGAGCTGTTTTTT
TRBJ1-1,-,TRBV18,-,CASLGSGNTEAFF,TGTGCCAGCTTAGGGTCGGGAAACACTGAAGCTTTCTTT
TRBJ1-1,-,TRBV19,-,CASSIFSGVRNTEAFF,TGTGCCAGTAGTATATTCTCGGGGGTCAGGAACACTGAAGCTTTCTTT
TRBJ2-6,-,TRBV18,-,CASSVRLGPGISGANVLTF,TGTGCCAGCTCAGTACGGTTGGGTCCCGGTATCTCTGGGGCCAACGTCCTGACTTTC
TRBJ1-3,-,TRBV5-1,-,CASSLRTGHGNTIYF,TGCGCCAGCAGCTTAAGAACAGGTCATGGAAACACCATATATTTT
TRBJ2-5,-,TRBV20-1,-,CSARHQETQYF,TGCAGTGCTAGACACCAAGAGACCCAGTACTTC
TRBJ1-2,-,TRBV7-9,-,CASSFQTEDYGYTF,TGTGCCAGCAGCTTCCAGACGGAGGACTATGGCTACACCTTC
TRBJ2-2,-,TRBV7-8,-,CASREAGLNTGELFF,TGTGCCAGCAGGGAAGCGGGTTTGAACACCGGGGAGCTGTTTTTT
TRBJ1-4,-,TRBV28,-,CASSQTRATNEKLFF,TGTGCCAGCAGTCAAACCAGGGCAACTAATGAAAAACTGTTTTTT
TRBJ2-2,TRBD2,TRBV6-4,-,CASSDSISGGTGELFF,TGTGCCAGCAGTGACTCTATCTCGGGAGGGACCGGGGAGCTGTTTTTT
TRBJ1-5,-,TRBV28,-,CASSPRSQPQHF,TGTGCCAGCAGTCCCCGCAGTCAGCCCCAGCATTTT